This T cell receptor (beta chain) appears in the sequencing data of a study of cytomegalovirus exposure and HLA in healthy donors. About the research overall: Approximately 77 million unique TCRs from HLA-typed donors were held in an early release of data.

On this clone itself: Its target is unknown.

In the PCR, 60 Vbeta and 13 Jbeta primers were used. The table came from immunoSEQ multiplex PCR; TCRdb's copy has only in-frame clones and leaves some out. The sample includes fewer than 200,000 clones, around 80% of them seen just once. General study findings and limits: It was reported that the classifier diagnosed cytomegalovirus status with high specificity and sensitivity in both the original and validation cohorts. Based on reports, TCR beta sequences accurately predicted HLA-A and HLA-B alleles for most subjects. Despite most TCR sequences being rare, some public TCRs occurred in many donors.

CDR1 is SGHTA and CDR2 is FQGNSA in the germline V gene. V was shortened by 4 bases and J by 1 base, with 13 bases between the two germline ends. This CDR3 spans 15 amino acids. The sequencing sample was made of PBMCs. The chain couples TRBV7-2 to TRBJ1-2; tentative D call: TRBD1 (6 bases). The receptor was isolated from a young man in good health and CMV-seronegative. CDR3 DNA: TGTGCCAGCAGCTCAACAGGGACCAGTAACTATGGCTACACCTTC. Amino acids: CASSSTGTSNYGYTF.